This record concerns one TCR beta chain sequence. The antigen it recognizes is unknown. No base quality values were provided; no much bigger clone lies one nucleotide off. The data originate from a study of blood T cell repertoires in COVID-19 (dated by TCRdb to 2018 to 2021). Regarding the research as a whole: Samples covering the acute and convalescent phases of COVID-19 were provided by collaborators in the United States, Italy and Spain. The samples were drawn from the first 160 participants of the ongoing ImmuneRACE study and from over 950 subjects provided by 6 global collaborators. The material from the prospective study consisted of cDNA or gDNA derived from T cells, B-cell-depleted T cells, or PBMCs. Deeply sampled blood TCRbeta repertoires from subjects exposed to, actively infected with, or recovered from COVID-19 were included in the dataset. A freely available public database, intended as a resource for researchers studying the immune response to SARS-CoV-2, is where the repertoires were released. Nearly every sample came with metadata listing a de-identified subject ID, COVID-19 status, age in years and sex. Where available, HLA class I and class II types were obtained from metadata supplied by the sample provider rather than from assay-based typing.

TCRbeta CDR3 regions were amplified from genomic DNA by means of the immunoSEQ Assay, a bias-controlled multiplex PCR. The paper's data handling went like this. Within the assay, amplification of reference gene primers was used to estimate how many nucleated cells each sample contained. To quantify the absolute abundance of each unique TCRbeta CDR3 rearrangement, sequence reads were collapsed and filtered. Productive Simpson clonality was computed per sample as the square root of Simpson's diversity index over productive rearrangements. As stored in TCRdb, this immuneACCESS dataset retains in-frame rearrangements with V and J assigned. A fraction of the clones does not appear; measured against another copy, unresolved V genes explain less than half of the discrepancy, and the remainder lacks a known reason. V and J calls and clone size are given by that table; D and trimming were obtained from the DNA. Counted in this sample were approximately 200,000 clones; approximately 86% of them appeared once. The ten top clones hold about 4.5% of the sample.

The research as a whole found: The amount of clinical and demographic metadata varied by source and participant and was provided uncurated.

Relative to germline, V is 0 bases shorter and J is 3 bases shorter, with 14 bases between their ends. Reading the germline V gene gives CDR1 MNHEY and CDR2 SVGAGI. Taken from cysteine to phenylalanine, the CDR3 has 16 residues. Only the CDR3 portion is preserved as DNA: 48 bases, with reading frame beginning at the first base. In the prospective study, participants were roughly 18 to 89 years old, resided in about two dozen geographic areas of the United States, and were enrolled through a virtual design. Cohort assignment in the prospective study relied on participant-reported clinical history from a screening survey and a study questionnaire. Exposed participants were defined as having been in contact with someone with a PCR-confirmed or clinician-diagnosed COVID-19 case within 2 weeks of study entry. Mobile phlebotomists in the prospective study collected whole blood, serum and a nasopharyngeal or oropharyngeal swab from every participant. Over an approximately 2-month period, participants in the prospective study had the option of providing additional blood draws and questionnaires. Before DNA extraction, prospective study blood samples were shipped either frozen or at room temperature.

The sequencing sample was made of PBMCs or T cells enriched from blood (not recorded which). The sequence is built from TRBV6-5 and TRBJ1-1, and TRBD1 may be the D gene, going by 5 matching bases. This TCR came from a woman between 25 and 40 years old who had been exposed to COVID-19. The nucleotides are TGTGCCAGCAGTTACTCGTCCTTGGGGGGGGACACTGAAGCTTTCTTT. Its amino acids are CASSYSSLGGDTEAFF.